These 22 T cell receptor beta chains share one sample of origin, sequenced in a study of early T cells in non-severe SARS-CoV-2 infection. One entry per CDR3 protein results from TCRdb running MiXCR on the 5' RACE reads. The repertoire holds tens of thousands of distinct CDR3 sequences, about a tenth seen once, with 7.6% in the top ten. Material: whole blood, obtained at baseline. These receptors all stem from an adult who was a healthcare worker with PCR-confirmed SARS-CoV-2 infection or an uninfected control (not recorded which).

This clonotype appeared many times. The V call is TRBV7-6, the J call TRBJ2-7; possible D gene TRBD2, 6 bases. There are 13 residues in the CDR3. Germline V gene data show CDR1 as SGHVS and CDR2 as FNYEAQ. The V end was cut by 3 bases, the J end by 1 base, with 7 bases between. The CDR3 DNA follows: TGTGCCAGCAGCTTTGGGGGGTCCTACGAGCAGTACTTC. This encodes CASSFGGSYEQYF. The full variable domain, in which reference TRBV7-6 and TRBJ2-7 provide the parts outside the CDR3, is GAGVSQSPRYKVTKRGQDVALRCDPISGHVSLYWYRQALGQGPEFLTYFNYEAQQDKSGLPNDRFSAERPEGSISTLTIQRTEQRDSAMYRCASSFGGSYEQYFGPGTRLTVT.

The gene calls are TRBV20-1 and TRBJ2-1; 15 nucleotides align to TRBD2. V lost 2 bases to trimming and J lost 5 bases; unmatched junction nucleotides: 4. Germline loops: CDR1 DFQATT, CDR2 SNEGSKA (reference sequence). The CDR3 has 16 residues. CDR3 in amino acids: CSARRTSGGAHNEQFF. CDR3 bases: TGCAGTGCTAGAAGGACTAGCGGGGGGGCGCACAATGAGCAGTTCTTC.

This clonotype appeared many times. The CDR3 DNA reads TGTGCCAGCAGTTCCTTCTCGGGGCAGGGGAAGGCGGGGGCGTCCTACGAGCAGTACTTC. This codes for CASSSFSGQGKAGASYEQYF. The V and J genes are TRBV27 and TRBJ2-7; a possible D gene is TRBD2 (7 bases). The V gene's germline CDR1 is MNHEY and CDR2 SMNVEV (reference sequence). The CDR3 consists of 20 residues. The V end was cut by 4 bases, the J end by 1 base, with 29 bases between.

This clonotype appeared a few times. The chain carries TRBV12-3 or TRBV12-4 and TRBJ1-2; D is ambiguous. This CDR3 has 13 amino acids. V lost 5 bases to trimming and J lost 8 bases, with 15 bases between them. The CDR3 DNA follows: TGTGCCAGCAGTCGCGACGAGATAGGAGGCTACACCTTC. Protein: CASSRDEIGGYTF.

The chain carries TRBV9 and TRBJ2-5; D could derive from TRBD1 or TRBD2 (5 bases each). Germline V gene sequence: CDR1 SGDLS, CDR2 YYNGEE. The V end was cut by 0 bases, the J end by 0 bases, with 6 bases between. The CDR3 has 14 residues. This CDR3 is CASSVGGDQETQYF. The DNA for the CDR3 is TGTGCCAGCAGCGTAGGAGGGGACCAAGAGACCCAGTACTTC. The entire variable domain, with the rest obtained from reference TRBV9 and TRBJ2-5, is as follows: DSGVTQTPKHLITATGQRVTLRCSPRSGDLSVYWYQQSLDQGLQFLIQYYNGEERAKGNILERFSAQQFPDLHSELNLSSLELGDSALYFCASSVGGDQETQYFGPGTRLLVL.

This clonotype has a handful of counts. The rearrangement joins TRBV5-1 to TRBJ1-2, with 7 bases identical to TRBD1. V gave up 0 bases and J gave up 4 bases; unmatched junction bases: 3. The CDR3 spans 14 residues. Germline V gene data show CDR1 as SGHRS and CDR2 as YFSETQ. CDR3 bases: TGCGCCAGCAGCTTGGACAGGGGTAGCTATGGCTACACCTTC. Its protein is CASSLDRGSYGYTF. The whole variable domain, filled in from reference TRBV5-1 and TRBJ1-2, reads KAGVTQTPRYLIKTRGQQVTLSCSPISGHRSVSWYQQTPGQGLQFLFEYFSETQRNKGNFPGRFSGRQFSNSRSEMNVSTLELGDSALYLCASSLDRGSYGYTFGSGTRLTVV.

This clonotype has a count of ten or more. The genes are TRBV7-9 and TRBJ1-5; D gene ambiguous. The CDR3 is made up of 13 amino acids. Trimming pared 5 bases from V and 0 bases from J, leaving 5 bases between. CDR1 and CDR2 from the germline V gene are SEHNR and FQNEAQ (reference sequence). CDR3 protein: CASSADSNQPQHF. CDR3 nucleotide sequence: TGTGCCAGCAGCGCCGATAGCAATCAGCCCCAGCATTTT.

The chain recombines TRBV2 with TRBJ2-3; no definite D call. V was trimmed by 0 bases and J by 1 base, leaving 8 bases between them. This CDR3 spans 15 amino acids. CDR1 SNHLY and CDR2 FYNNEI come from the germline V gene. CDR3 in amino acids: CASSEAGQGTDTQYF. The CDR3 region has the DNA TGTGCCAGCAGTGAAGCCGGGCAGGGCACAGATACGCAGTATTTT.

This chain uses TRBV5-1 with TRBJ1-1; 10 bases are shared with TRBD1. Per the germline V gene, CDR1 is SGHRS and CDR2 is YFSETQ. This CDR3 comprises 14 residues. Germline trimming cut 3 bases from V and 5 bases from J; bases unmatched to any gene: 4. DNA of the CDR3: TGCGCCAGCAGCTCCCGGGACAGGGGTACTGAAGCTTTCTTT. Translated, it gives CASSSRDRGTEAFF.

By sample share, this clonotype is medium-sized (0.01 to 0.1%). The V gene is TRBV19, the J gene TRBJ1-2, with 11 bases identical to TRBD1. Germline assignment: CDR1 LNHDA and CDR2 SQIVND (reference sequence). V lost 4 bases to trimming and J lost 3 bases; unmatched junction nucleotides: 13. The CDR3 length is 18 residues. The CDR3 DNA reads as TGTGCCAGTAGTACCTACTCCGCCGGACAGGGGGCGGACTATGGCTACACCTTC. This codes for CASSTYSAGQGADYGYTF.

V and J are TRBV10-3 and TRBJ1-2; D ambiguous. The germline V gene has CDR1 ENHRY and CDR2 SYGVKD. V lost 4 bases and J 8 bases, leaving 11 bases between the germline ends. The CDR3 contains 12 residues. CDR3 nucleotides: TGTGCCATCAGTGCTACCCAAGAAGGCTACACCTTC. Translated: CAISATQEGYTF.

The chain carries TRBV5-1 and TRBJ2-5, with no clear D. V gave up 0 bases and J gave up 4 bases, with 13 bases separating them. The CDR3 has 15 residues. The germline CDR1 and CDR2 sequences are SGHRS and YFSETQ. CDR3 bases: TGCGCCAGCAGCTTGGTAGGCAGTGGTCGAGAGACCCAGTACTTC. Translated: CASSLVGSGRETQYF.

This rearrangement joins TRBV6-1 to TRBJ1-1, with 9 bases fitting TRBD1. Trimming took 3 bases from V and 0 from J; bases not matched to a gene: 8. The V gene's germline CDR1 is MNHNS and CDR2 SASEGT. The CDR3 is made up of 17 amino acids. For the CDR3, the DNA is TGTGCCAGCAGTGATTCAAAGGGGGACAGGGTGAACACTGAAGCTTTCTTT. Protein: CASSDSKGDRVNTEAFF.

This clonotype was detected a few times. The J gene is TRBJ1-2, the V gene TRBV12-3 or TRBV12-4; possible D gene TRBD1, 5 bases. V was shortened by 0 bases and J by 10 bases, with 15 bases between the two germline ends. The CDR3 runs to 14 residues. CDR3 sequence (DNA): TGTGCCAGCAGTTTAGCGCTGGGGACGAGAGACTACACCTTC. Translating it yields CASSLALGTRDYTF.

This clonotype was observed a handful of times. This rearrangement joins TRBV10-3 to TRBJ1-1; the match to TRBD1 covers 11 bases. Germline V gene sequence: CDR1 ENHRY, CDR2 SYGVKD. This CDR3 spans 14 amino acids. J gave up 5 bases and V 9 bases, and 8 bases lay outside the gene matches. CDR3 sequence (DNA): TGTGCCATAGGAGGGGGACAGGGGGGAACTGAAGCTTTCTTT. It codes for CAIGGGQGGTEAFF.

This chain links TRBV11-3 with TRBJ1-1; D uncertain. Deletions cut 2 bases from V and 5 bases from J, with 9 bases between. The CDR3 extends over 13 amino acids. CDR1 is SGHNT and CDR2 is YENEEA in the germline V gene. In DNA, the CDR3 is TGTGCCAGCAGCTTAAACCCGGGGACTGAAGCTTTCTTT. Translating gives CASSLNPGTEAFF.

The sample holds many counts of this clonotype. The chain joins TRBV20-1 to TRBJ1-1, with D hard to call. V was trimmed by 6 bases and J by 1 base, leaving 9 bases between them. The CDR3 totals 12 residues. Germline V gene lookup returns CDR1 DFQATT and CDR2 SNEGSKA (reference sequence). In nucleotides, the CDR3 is TGCAGTGCCGGTAGGGCGAACACTGAAGCTTTCTTT. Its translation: CSAGRANTEAFF.

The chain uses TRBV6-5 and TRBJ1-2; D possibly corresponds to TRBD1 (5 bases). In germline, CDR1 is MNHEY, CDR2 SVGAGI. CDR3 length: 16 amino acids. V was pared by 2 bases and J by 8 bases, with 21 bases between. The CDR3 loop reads CASSYQTKGYGTGYTF. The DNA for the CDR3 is TGTGCCAGCAGTTACCAAACCAAGGGGTATGGCACAGGCTACACCTTC.

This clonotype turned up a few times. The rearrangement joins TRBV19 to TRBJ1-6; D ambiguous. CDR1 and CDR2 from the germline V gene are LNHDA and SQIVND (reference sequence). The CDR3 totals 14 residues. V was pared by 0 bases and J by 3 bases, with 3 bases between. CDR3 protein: CASSIEFYNSPLHF. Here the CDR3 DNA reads TGTGCCAGTAGTATAGAGTTCTATAATTCACCCCTCCACTTT. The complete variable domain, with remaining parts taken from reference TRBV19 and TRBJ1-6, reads DGGITQSPKYLFRKEGQNVTLSCEQNLNHDAMYWYRQDPGQGLRLIYYSQIVNDFQKGDIAEGYSVSREKKESFPLTVTSAQKNPTAFYLCASSIEFYNSPLHFGNGTRLTVT.

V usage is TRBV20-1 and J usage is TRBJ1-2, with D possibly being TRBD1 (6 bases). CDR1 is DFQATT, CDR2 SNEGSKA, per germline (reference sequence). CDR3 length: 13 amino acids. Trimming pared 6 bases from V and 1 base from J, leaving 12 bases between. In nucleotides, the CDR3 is TGCAGTGCCAGGACAGAGAGTAACTATGGCTACACCTTC. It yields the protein CSARTESNYGYTF.

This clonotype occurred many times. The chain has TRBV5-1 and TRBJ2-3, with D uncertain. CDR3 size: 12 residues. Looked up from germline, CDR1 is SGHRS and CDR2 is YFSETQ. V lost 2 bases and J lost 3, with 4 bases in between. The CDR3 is CASSFETDTQYF. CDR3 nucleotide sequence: TGCGCCAGCAGCTTCGAGACAGATACGCAGTATTTT.

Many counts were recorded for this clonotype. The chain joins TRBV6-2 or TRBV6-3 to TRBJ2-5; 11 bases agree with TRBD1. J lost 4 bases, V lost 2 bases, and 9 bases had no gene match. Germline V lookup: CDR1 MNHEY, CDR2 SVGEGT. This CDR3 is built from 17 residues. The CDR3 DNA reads TGTGCCAGCAGTTACGTTTCAGGGACAGGGGGTCGAGAGACCCAGTACTTC. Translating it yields CASSYVSGTGGRETQYF.